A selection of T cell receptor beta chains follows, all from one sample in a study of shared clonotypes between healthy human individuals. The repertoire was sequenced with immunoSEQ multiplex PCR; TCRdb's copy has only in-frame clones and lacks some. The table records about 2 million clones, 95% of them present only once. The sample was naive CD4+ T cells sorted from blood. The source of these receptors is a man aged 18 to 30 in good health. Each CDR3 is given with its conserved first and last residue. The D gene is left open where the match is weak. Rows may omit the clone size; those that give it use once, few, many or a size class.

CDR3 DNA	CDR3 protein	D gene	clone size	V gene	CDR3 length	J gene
TGTGCCAGCAGCTTTGGAGGGGCGTGGGGCTACACCTTC	CASSFGGAWGYTF	.	.	TRBV7-2	13	TRBJ1-2
TGCAGCGTTGCGGGCAGGGCGAACACTGAAGCTTTCTTT	CSVAGRANTEAFF	.	.	TRBV29-1	13	TRBJ1-1
TGCGCCAGCAGCTTGCAGGGAAGCTCTGGAAACACCATATATTTT	CASSLQGSSGNTIYF	.	.	TRBV5-1	15	TRBJ1-3
TGTGCCAGCAGCTTATGGGGCCAGGGGTCTTCCTACGAGCAGTACTTC	CASSLWGQGSSYEQYF	.	.	TRBV7-2	16	TRBJ2-7
TGCGCCAGCAGCTTGGAGGGCAGAGGCACTGAAGCTTTCTTT	CASSLEGRGTEAFF	.	.	TRBV5-1	14	TRBJ1-1
TGTGCCAGCAGCTACGGACTAGCGGGGGGGCAAGAGACCCAGTACTTC	CASSYGLAGGQETQYF	TRBD2	.	TRBV5-4	16	TRBJ2-5
TGTGCCAGCAGTTGGGGCACAGATACGCAGTATTTT	CASSWGTDTQYF	.	.	TRBV6-1	12	TRBJ2-3
TGTGCCAGCAGCTTAAGTAGAATGAACACTGAAGCTTTCTTT	CASSLSRMNTEAFF	.	.	TRBV11-2	14	TRBJ1-1
TGTGCCAGCTCACCAGGGCAGACCTACGAGCAGTACTTC	CASSPGQTYEQYF	.	.	TRBV18	13	TRBJ2-7
TGTGCCAGCAGTTTATTAGATACGCAGTATTTT	CASSLLDTQYF	.	few	TRBV28	11	TRBJ2-3
TGTGCCAGCAGCTTCGTGGCGTCCCCTGACAATGAGCAGTTCTTC	CASSFVASPDNEQFF	.	.	TRBV11-2	15	TRBJ2-1
TGTGCCAGCTCACCCGGGACAGGGCGTGGCTACACCTTC	CASSPGTGRGYTF	TRBD1	.	TRBV18	13	TRBJ1-2
TGTGCCAGCAGCTCTTTTGGGGAGCTGTTTTTT	CASSSFGELFF	.	.	TRBV7-2	11	TRBJ2-2
TGCGCCAGCAGCTCCGGTACGACAGGGATAAATGGCTACACCTTC	CASSSGTTGINGYTF	TRBD1	.	TRBV5-1	15	TRBJ1-2